The rows below give T cell receptor beta chains drawn from one sample of a study of blood T cell repertoires in COVID-19. Assay: immunoSEQ multiplex PCR; the TCRdb copy retains only in-frame clones and omits some. The repertoire holds roughly 77,000 clones, with around nine tenths as singletons. The sequenced sample was peripheral blood. The receptor set was obtained from a man between 50 and 59 years old with active COVID-19. CDR3s include the opening cysteine and the closing phenylalanine or tryptophan. D genes are given only for firm matches. A clone size is listed for some rows: how often the clone was seen (once, few, many), or a class if it is expanded.

>TRBJ2-7|.|.|TRBV28
CASSPRQATYEQYF
TGTGCCAGCAGTCCCCGACAGGCCACCTACGAGCAGTACTTC
>TRBJ1-3|.|.|TRBV20-1
CSASKVSGTVGNTIYF
TGCAGTGCTAGTAAAGTATCGGGTACGGTGGGAAACACCATATATTTT
>TRBJ2-7|.|TRBD2|TRBV4-2
CASSQAPPVAGAYEQYF
TGTGCCAGCAGCCAAGCCCCCCCAGTAGCGGGGGCCTACGAGCAGTACTTC
>TRBJ1-5|.|.|TRBV6-1
CASSDGGSQPQHF
TGTGCCAGCAGTGATGGTGGGAGCCAGCCCCAGCATTTT
>TRBJ2-4|.|TRBD2|TRBV3-1/TRBV3-2
CASSQGGLAGEGIQYF
TGTGCCAGCAGCCAAGGGGGACTAGCGGGGGAGGGCATTCAGTACTTC
>TRBJ1-6|.|.|TRBV19
CASTLRAVKNYSPLHF
TGTGCCAGTACCCTGCGGGCAGTGAAAAATTATTCACCCCTCCACTTT
>TRBJ1-1|.|.|TRBV27
CASSSQTVSMNTEAFF
TGTGCCAGCAGTTCACAGACAGTATCTATGAACACTGAAGCTTTCTTT
>TRBJ1-6|.|.|TRBV12-3/TRBV12-4
CASSPDSNSPLHF
TGTGCCAGCAGCCCGGACAGTAATTCACCCCTCCACTTT
>TRBJ2-1|.|TRBD1|TRBV6-2/TRBV6-3
CASSPGQPQQFF
TGTGCCAGCAGTCCGGGACAGCCTCAGCAGTTCTTC
>TRBJ1-2|.|.|TRBV5-6
CASSFRTAPGMEYGYTF
TGTGCCAGCAGCTTCAGGACCGCTCCCGGGATGGAGTATGGCTACACCTTC
>TRBJ2-1|.|TRBD2|TRBV5-8
CASSPRLAEQFF
TGTGCCAGCAGCCCCCGACTAGCGGAGCAGTTCTTC
>TRBJ1-2|.|TRBD1|TRBV28
CASRSGSGGVPNYGYTF
TGTGCCAGCAGGTCGGGTTCAGGGGGCGTACCTAACTATGGCTACACCTTC
>TRBJ2-7|.|.|TRBV19
CASSMVQGRDYEQYF
TGTGCCAGTAGTATGGTGCAGGGGCGCGACTACGAGCAGTACTTC
>TRBJ2-2|.|.|TRBV27
CASSSPGGTEQTGELFF
TGTGCCAGCAGTTCTCCGGGAGGGACAGAACAAACCGGGGAGCTGTTTTTT
>TRBJ1-5|once|TRBD1|TRBV6-2/TRBV6-3
CASSRDREVQPQHF
TGTGCCAGCAGCCGGGACAGGGAGGTGCAGCCCCAGCATTTT
>TRBJ2-3|.|TRBD2|TRBV12-5
CASGPGGTIDTQYF
TGTGCTAGTGGCCCGGGGGGGACAATAGATACGCAGTATTTT
>TRBJ1-1|.|TRBD1|TRBV19
CASSRYRGRDTEAFF
TGTGCCAGTAGTAGGTACAGGGGTCGGGACACTGAAGCTTTCTTT
>TRBJ1-5|.|TRBD1|TRBV7-2
CATREGALQPQHF
TGTGCCACTCGGGAGGGGGCACTTCAGCCCCAGCATTTT
>TRBJ1-1|.|.|TRBV10-3
CAISKAIPNTEAFF
TGTGCCATCAGTAAAGCAATCCCGAACACTGAAGCTTTCTTT
>TRBJ2-7|.|.|TRBV5-6
CGDSKTYEQYF
TGTGGCGACTCGAAAACCTACGAGCAGTACTTC
>TRBJ2-3|.|TRBD2|TRBV27
CASSLFPSGRGTQYF
TGTGCCAGCAGTTTATTTCCTAGCGGGAGAGGTACGCAGTATTTT
>TRBJ1-1|.|.|TRBV28
CASSLVGGGGTEAFF
TGTGCCAGCAGTTTAGTGGGGGGCGGGGGCACTGAAGCTTTCTTT
>TRBJ2-7|once|TRBD2|TRBV19
CASSGLTSGKSAEQYF
TGTGCCAGTAGTGGATTGACTAGCGGGAAGTCGGCCGAGCAGTACTTC
>TRBJ2-1|.|.|TRBV10-3
CAISESEADNEQFF
TGTGCCATCAGTGAGTCCGAGGCGGACAATGAGCAGTTCTTC
>TRBJ1-1|once|TRBD1|TRBV9
CASSAGPGQALTEAFF
TGTGCCAGCAGCGCCGGGCCGGGACAGGCCCTTACCGAAGCTTTCTTT
>TRBJ1-1|.|.|TRBV24-1
CATSDARTDEAFF
TGTGCCACCAGTGACGCCCGGACAGATGAAGCTTTCTTT
>TRBJ2-5|.|TRBD2|TRBV9
CASGLPGGTQYF
TGTGCCAGCGGGCTCCCGGGGGGGACCCAGTACTTC
>TRBJ1-6|.|.|TRBV5-6
CASSFFGGGYNSPLHF
TGTGCCAGCAGCTTTTTCGGGGGTGGCTATAATTCACCCCTCCACTTT
>TRBJ1-1|few|.|TRBV5-4
CASGGGGLNAEAFF
TGTGCCAGCGGAGGAGGCGGGCTCAACGCTGAAGCTTTCTTT
>TRBJ1-5|.|.|TRBV6-5
CASRAGNQPQHF
TGTGCCAGCAGGGCGGGGAATCAGCCCCAGCATTTT
>TRBJ2-3|.|TRBD2|TRBV5-5
CASSSYLLAGVSDTQYF
TGTGCCAGCAGCTCCTACCTCCTAGCGGGGGTTTCAGATACGCAGTATTTT
>TRBJ2-1|.|TRBD1|TRBV7-9
CASSLPDRGDEQFF
TGTGCCAGCAGCCTACCGGACAGGGGTGATGAGCAGTTCTTC
>TRBJ1-6|.|.|TRBV4-2
CASSQGQTKANSPLHF
TGTGCCAGCAGCCAAGGGCAGACAAAGGCGAATTCACCCCTCCACTTT
>TRBJ2-3|.|.|TRBV7-9
CASSPRVSTDTQYF
TGTGCCAGCAGCCCCAGGGTTAGCACAGATACGCAGTATTTT
>TRBJ2-3|.|.|TRBV4-2
CASSQPEGLDTQYF
TGTGCCAGCAGCCAACCGGAGGGCTTAGATACGCAGTATTTT
>TRBJ2-7|once|.|TRBV27
CASSPSTGTMNYEQYF
TGTGCCAGCAGTCCCAGCACCGGGACAATGAACTACGAGCAGTACTTC
>TRBJ2-1|.|TRBD2|TRBV28
CASSFAGGLGTMMNEQFF
TGTGCCAGCAGTTTTGCGGGAGGATTGGGTACAATGATGAATGAGCAGTTCTTC
>TRBJ2-2|.|TRBD1|TRBV4-1
CASSQGQGRTTGELFF
TGCGCCAGCAGCCAAGGACAGGGAAGGACAACCGGGGAGCTGTTTTTT
>TRBJ2-1|once|TRBD2|TRBV4-1
CASSPRVAGAAYNEQFF
TGCGCCAGCAGCCCGAGGGTAGCGGGAGCCGCCTACAATGAGCAGTTCTTC
>TRBJ2-5|.|.|TRBV7-9
CASSFPGSETQYF
TGTGCCAGCAGCTTCCCAGGGTCGGAGACCCAGTACTTC
>TRBJ2-1|.|TRBD2|TRBV2
CASSGRGVSYNEQFF
TGTGCCAGCAGTGGACGGGGGGTGTCCTACAATGAGCAGTTCTTC
>TRBJ2-7|.|.|TRBV18
CASSPLDRAYEQYF
TGTGCCAGCTCACCTCTCGACAGAGCCTACGAGCAGTACTTC
>TRBJ2-5|.|TRBD2|TRBV6-5
CASSLAGGRETQYF
TGTGCCAGCTCCCTAGCGGGGGGCAGGGAGACCCAGTACTTC